The TCR beta chain described here comes from a study of cytomegalovirus exposure and HLA in healthy donors. Germline V gives CDR1 SGHAT, CDR2 FQNNGV. The CDR3 runs to 15 residues. V lost 2 bases and J lost 4; bases outside the gene matches: 6. Amplification used 60 Vbeta primers and 13 Jbeta primers. The repertoire was sequenced with immunoSEQ multiplex PCR; TCRdb's copy has only in-frame clones and lacks some. The sample has roughly 100,000 clones, around 84% seen once; the top ten hold 1% to 1.5%. This clone was counted a few times. The sequencing sample was made of PBMCs. V is TRBV11-2 and J is TRBJ1-1; TRBD1 agrees at 8 bases. The sequence derives from a young man in good health and CMV-seronegative. The CDR3 DNA sequence: TGTGCCAGCAGCTTACACAGGGGGGCGGGCACTGAAGCTTTCTTT. It translates to CASSLHRGAGTEAFF.